This T cell receptor beta chain came from a study of TIL therapy for anti-PD-1-resistant metastatic lung cancer. Study-wide background: Patients had a median age of approximately 50 years (range roughly 38-75).

Sequencing used immunoSEQ v3. Profiling relied on immunoSEQ multiplex PCR, and the TCRdb table lists in-frame clones only, not all of them. The sample consists of tens of thousands of clones, just over 70% of them appearing once. The V gene end was trimmed by 3 bases and the J gene end by 0 bases; junction bases not matched to a gene: 3. CDR1 and CDR2 (germline): SGDLS, YYNGEE. The length of the CDR3 is 15 residues. Time point specified: pre-treatment sample, taken before nivolumab and TIL therapy. Most excised metastases sampled were pleural nodules or supraclavicular lymph nodes. Stage 4 NSCLC adults joined between late 2017 and January 2020. The sample holds one count of this clone.

This specimen was tumor tissue, taken at baseline. The V call is TRBV9, the J call TRBJ1-3; TRBD1 agrees at 7 bases. The sequence was collected from a person aged 25-79 years with non-small cell lung cancer. In nucleotides, the CDR3 is TGTGCCAGCAGCGGACAGGGCCTCTCTGGAAACACCATATATTTT. It is translated as CASSGQGLSGNTIYF. Variable domain in full (rest from reference TRBV9 and TRBJ1-3): DSGVTQTPKHLITATGQRVTLRCSPRSGDLSVYWYQQSLDQGLQFLIQYYNGEERAKGNILERFSAQQFPDLHSELNLSSLELGDSALYFCASSGQGLSGNTIYFGEGSWLTVV.